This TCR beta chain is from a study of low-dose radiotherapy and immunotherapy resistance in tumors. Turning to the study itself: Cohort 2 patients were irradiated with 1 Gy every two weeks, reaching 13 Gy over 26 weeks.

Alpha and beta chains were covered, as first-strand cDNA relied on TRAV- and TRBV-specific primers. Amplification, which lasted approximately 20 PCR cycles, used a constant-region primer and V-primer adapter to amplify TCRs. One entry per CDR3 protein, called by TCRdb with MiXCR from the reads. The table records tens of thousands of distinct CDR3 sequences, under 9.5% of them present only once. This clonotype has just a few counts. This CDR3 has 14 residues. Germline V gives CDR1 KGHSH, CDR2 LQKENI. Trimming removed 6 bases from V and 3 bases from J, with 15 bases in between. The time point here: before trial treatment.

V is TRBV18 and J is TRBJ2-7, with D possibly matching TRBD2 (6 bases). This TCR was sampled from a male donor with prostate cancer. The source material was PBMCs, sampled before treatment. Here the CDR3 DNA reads TGTGCCAGCTCGCCGTCGGTGGGAGGCTACGAGCAGTACTTC. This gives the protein CASSPSVGGYEQYF.